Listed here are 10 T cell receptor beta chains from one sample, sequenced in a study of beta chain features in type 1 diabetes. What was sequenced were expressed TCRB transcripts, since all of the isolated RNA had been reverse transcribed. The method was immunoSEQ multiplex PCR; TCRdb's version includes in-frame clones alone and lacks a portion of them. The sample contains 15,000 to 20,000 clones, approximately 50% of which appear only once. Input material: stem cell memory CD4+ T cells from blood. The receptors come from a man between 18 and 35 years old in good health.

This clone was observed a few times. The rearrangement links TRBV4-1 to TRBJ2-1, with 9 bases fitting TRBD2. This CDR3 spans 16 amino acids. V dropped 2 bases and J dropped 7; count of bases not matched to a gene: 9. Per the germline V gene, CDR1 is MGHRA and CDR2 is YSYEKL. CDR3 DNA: TGCGCCAGCAGCCAACCCGGGACTAGCTCTCGTAATGAGCAGTTCTTC. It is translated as CASSQPGTSSRNEQFF.

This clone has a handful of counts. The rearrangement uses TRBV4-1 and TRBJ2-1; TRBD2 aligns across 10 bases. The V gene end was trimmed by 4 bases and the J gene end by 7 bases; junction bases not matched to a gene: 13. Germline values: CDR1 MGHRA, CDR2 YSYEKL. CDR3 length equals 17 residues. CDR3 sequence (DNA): TGCGCCAGCAGCCTTCACACACTAGCGGGGATCGGAAATGAGCAGTTCTTC. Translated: CASSLHTLAGIGNEQFF.

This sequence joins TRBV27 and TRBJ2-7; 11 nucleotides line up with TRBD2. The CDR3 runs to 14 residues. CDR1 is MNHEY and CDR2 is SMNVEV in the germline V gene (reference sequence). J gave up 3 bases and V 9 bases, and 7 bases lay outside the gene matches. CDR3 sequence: CASTPLAGGYEQYF. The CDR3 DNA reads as TGTGCCAGTACACCCCTAGCGGGAGGCTACGAGCAGTACTTC.

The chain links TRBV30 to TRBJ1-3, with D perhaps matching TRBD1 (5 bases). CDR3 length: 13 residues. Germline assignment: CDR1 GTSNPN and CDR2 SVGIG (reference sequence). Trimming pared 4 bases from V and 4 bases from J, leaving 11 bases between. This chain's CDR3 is CAWTGGNGNTIYF. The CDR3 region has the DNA TGTGCCTGGACCGGGGGGAACGGAAACACCATATATTTT.

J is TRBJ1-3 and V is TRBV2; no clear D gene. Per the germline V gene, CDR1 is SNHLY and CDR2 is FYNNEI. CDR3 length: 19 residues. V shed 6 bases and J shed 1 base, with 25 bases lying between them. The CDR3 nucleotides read TGTGCCAGCAGGAGGGAGGGTGGAAGCTATCCTGGATCTGGAAACACCATATATTTT. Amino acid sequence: CASRREGGSYPGSGNTIYF.

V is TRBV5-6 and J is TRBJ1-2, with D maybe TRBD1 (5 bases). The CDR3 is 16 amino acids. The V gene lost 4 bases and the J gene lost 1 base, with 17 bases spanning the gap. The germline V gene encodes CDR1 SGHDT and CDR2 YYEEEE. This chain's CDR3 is CASSPSTGVGNYGYTF. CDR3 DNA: TGTGCCAGCAGCCCCTCTACAGGAGTCGGTAACTATGGCTACACCTTC.

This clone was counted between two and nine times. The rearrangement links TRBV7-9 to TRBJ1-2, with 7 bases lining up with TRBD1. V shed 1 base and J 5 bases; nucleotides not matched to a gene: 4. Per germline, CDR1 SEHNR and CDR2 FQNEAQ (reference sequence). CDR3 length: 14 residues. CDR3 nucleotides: TGTGCCAGCAGCTTAGGGGGACAGAAATATGGCTACACCTTC. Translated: CASSLGGQKYGYTF. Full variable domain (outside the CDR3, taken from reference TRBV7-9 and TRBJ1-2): DTGVSQNPRHKITKRGQNVTFRCDPISEHNRLYWYRQTLGQGPEFLTYFQNEAQLEKSRLLSDRFSAERPKGSFSTLEIQRTEQGDSAMYLCASSLGGQKYGYTFGSGTRLTVV.

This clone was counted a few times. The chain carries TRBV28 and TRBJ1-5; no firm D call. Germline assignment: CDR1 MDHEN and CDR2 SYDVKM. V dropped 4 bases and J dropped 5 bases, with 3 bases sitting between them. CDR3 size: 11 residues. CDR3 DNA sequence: TGTGCCAGCAGTTCTTATCAGCCCCAGCATTTT. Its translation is CASSSYQPQHF.

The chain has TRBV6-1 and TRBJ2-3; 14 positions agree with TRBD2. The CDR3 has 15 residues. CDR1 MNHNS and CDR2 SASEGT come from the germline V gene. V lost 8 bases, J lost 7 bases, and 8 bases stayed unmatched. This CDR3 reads CASGEGLAGVNTQYF. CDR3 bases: TGTGCCAGCGGGGAGGGACTAGCGGGAGTAAATACGCAGTATTTT.

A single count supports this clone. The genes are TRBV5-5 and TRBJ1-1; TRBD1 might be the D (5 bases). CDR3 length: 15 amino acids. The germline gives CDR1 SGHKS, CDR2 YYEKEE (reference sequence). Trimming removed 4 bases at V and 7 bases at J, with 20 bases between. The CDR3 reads CASSRSGGGFGEAFF. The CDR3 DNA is TGTGCCAGCAGCAGATCGGGGGGAGGGTTCGGTGAAGCTTTCTTT. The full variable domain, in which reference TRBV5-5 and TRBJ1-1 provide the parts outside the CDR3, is DAGVTQSPTHLIKTRGQQVTLRCSPISGHKSVSWYQQVLGQGPQFIFQYYEKEERGRGNFPDRFSARQFPNYSSELNVNALLLGDSALYLCASSRSGGGFGEAFFGQGTRLTVV.